These 31 T cell receptor beta chains were all obtained from the same sample, sequenced in a study of T cell responses to AZD1222 COVID-19 vaccine. Method: immunoSEQ multiplex PCR; TCRdb's copy keeps in-frame clones and lacks some. The sample has some 88,000 clones; roughly nine tenths are singletons. The source was peripheral blood, collected 28 days after the second AZD1222 dose. These receptors all come from an adult who received the AZD1222 COVID-19 vaccine.

The chain carries TRBV19 and TRBJ1-2; maybe TRBD1 (5 bases). The V gene lost 3 bases and the J gene lost 3 bases, with 14 bases spanning the gap. This CDR3 spans 15 amino acids. Germline V gene data show CDR1 as LNHDA and CDR2 as SQIVND (reference sequence). CDR3 protein: CASSIPSTAYYGYTF. The CDR3 DNA sequence: TGTGCCAGTAGTATCCCGTCGACAGCGTACTATGGCTACACCTTC.

In this sample, this clone turned up once. The CDR3 sequence: CATSDSRQGFGETQYF. The CDR3 nucleotides read TGTGCCACCAGTGATTCCCGACAGGGGTTTGGGGAGACCCAGTACTTC. The V and J genes are TRBV24-1 and TRBJ2-5; TRBD1 aligns across 8 bases. The CDR3 loop spans 16 amino acids. The germline gives CDR1 KGHDR, CDR2 SFDVKD. The V gene end was trimmed by 2 bases and the J gene end by 5 bases; junction bases not matched to a gene: 9.

Ten or more counts support this clone. The chain uses TRBV5-8 and TRBJ2-1; 10 positions match TRBD2. Germline-derived CDR1 and CDR2 are SGHTS and YDEGEE. This CDR3 has 17 residues. Unmatched junction bases numbered 12, after V lost 4 bases and J lost 5 bases. The CDR3 spells CASSTTLAGPSHNEQFF. CDR3 DNA: TGTGCCAGCAGCACGACACTAGCGGGGCCTTCTCACAATGAGCAGTTCTTC.

This chain joins TRBV25-1 and TRBJ1-5; D is uncertain. This CDR3 spans 12 amino acids. V lost 2 bases and J 5 bases, leaving 4 bases between the germline ends. Germline CDR1 MGHDK, CDR2 SYGVNS. CDR3 bases: TGTGCCAGCAGTGAACCAGATCAGCCCCAGCATTTT. Encoded protein: CASSEPDQPQHF.

The gene calls are TRBV12-3 or TRBV12-4 and TRBJ1-2; D perhaps matches TRBD1 (5 bases). V lost 2 bases to trimming and J lost 4 bases, with 8 bases between them. The CDR3 is made up of 13 amino acids. CDR3 sequence (DNA): TGTGCCAGCAGTTTACTTCAGGGCTATGGCTACACCTTC. This encodes CASSLLQGYGYTF.

The genes are TRBV19 and TRBJ1-4; TRBD1 matches 9 bases. V lost 2 bases and J lost 7; bases outside the gene matches: 5. The CDR3 consists of 15 residues. Germline CDR1 and CDR2: LNHDA and SQIVND (reference sequence). CDR3 bases: TGTGCCAGTAGTATACGGAGGGACAGGGCTGAAAAACTGTTTTTT. It specifies CASSIRRDRAEKLFF.

The rearrangement uses TRBV7-3 and TRBJ2-5; 7 bases align to TRBD2. Germline V CDR1 and CDR2: SGHTA, FQGTGA. The CDR3 has 15 residues. Germline trimming cut 3 bases from V and 3 bases from J; bases unmatched to any gene: 7. The DNA for the CDR3 is TGTGCCAGCAGCTTGAGTGTGGGAGGGAAAGAGACCCAGTACTTC. Translating it yields CASSLSVGGKETQYF.

The V call is TRBV20-1, the J call TRBJ1-5; D is possibly TRBD1 (5 bases). The CDR3 has 13 amino acids. CDR1 and CDR2 (germline): DFQATT, SNEGSKA (reference sequence). V gave up 3 bases and J gave up 4 bases, with 10 bases separating them. CDR3 protein: CSASYQGNQPQHF. The CDR3 bases are TGCAGTGCTAGTTACCAGGGAAATCAGCCCCAGCATTTT.

In its sample, this clone was seen once. This sample also contains other DNA sequences that code for the same CDR3. J is TRBJ1-2 and V is TRBV7-9, with 7 bases fitting TRBD1. V lost 2 bases, J lost 4 bases, and 1 base stayed unmatched. The germline CDR1 and CDR2 sequences are SEHNR and FQNEAQ (reference sequence). CDR3 length equals 13 residues. The CDR3 loop reads CASSLSGGYGYTF. CDR3 sequence (DNA): TGTGCCAGCAGCTTATCAGGGGGCTATGGCTACACCTTC.

The chain joins TRBV10-3 to TRBJ1-4; TRBD1 matches 8 bases. Germline CDR1 reads ENHRY; CDR2 reads SYGVKD. Trimming cost V 5 bases and J 3 bases; bases outside gene matches: 2. The CDR3 totals 14 residues. CDR3: CAISPGGSNEKLFF. The CDR3 region has the DNA TGTGCCATCAGTCCAGGGGGCTCTAATGAAAAACTGTTTTTT.

The V gene is TRBV30, the J gene TRBJ2-1; D possibly corresponds to TRBD1 (6 bases). The V gene's germline CDR1 is GTSNPN and CDR2 SVGIG (reference sequence). V was cut by 1 base and J by 5 bases, with 18 bases left in between. The CDR3 is 16 amino acids. The CDR3 nucleotides read TGTGCCTGGAGTGCTCTGGGCAGGGGTCGGGACAATGAGCAGTTCTTC. Translation: CAWSALGRGRDNEQFF.

The V call is TRBV6-2 or TRBV6-3, the J call TRBJ1-1; TRBD1 might be the D (6 bases). From germline, CDR1 is MNHEY and CDR2 SVGEGT. The V and J ends lost 6 bases and 1 base respectively, with 15 bases between them. The CDR3 has 15 residues. In DNA form, the CDR3 reads TGTGCCAGCAGCCAGGGGCAGGGGAGGAACACTGAAGCTTTCTTT. It specifies CASSQGQGRNTEAFF.

The V and J genes are TRBV27 and TRBJ1-6, with D tentatively TRBD1 (6 bases). The V gene lost 5 bases and the J gene lost 12 bases, with 17 bases spanning the gap. CDR1 and CDR2 (germline): MNHEY, SMNVEV (reference sequence). The CDR3 contains 14 residues. The CDR3 DNA is TGTGCCAGCAGTACACAGGGCCCAACTTTACCCCTCCACTTT. Protein sequence: CASSTQGPTLPLHF.

V is TRBV6-6 and J is TRBJ1-2; 9 nucleotides align to TRBD1. This CDR3 contains 16 residues. V dropped 2 bases and J dropped 6; count of bases not matched to a gene: 10. Germline assignment: CDR1 MNHNY and CDR2 SVGAGI (reference sequence). The CDR3 protein is CASSYPGQGGENGYTF. The CDR3 region has the DNA TGTGCCAGCAGTTACCCGGGACAGGGCGGAGAAAATGGCTACACCTTC.

This chain uses TRBV11-3 with TRBJ2-2, with D possibly matching TRBD2 (6 bases). The CDR3 totals 15 residues. The germline V gene encodes CDR1 SGHNT and CDR2 YENEEA. V lost 6 bases and J lost 6, with 17 bases in between. The CDR3 spells CASSKEGRSAGELFF. CDR3 nucleotide sequence: TGTGCCAGCAGTAAGGAGGGGCGGTCGGCCGGGGAGCTGTTTTTT.

The chain links TRBV5-6 to TRBJ2-7, with 8 nucleotides matching TRBD1. V lost 4 bases to trimming and J lost 3 bases; unmatched junction nucleotides: 6. The CDR3 spans 14 residues. The germline V gene encodes CDR1 SGHDT and CDR2 YYEEEE. The CDR3 DNA follows: TGTGCCAGCAGCCAAGGGGACAGGCTCTACGAGCAGTACTTC. Its protein is CASSQGDRLYEQYF.

This clone is a singleton in its sample. The chain's CDR3 is CASSRHEGDTQYF. CDR3 sequence (DNA): TGTGCCAGCAGCCGTCACGAAGGGGATACGCAGTATTTT. The genes are TRBV5-5 and TRBJ2-3; D unclear. V lost 4 bases, J lost 6 bases, and 12 bases lay in between. CDR3 length: 13 amino acids. Per the germline V gene, CDR1 is SGHKS and CDR2 is YYEKEE (reference sequence).

The rearrangement joins TRBV14 to TRBJ1-1; TRBD1 is a possible D gene (6 bases). The CDR3 length is 14 residues. CDR1 and CDR2 from the germline V gene are SGHDN and FVKESK. V was clipped by 2 bases and J by 4 bases, with 11 bases between them. The CDR3 is CASSQRGGTTEAFF. The CDR3 bases are TGTGCCAGCAGCCAAAGAGGGGGAACCACTGAAGCTTTCTTT. The variable domain in full, with the rest retrieved from reference TRBV14 and TRBJ1-1, is EAGVTQFPSHSVIEKGQTVTLRCDPISGHDNLYWYRRVMGKEIKFLLHFVKESKQDESGMPNNRFLAERTGGTYSTLKVQPAELEDSGVYFCASSQRGGTTEAFFGQGTRLTVV.

The CDR3 DNA sequence: TGTGCCAGCAGTTTACAGGGGCCGAATCAGCCCCAGCATTTT. It yields the protein CASSLQGPNQPQHF. The chain recombines TRBV6-5 with TRBJ1-5; 7 bases fit TRBD1. CDR3 length equals 14 residues. Germline trimming cut 4 bases from V and 4 bases from J; bases unmatched to any gene: 4. Germline V gene lookup returns CDR1 MNHEY and CDR2 SVGAGI.

V and J are TRBV10-2 and TRBJ2-1, with D possibly being TRBD1 or TRBD2 (5 bases each). CDR3 size: 15 residues. Trimming removed 5 bases from V and 2 bases from J, with 13 bases in between. Looked up from germline, CDR1 is WSHSY and CDR2 is SAAADI. The CDR3 DNA sequence: TGCGCCAGCAGTAACCGGGACCCCACCTACAATGAGCAGTTCTTC. It codes for CASSNRDPTYNEQFF.

The gene calls are TRBV5-1 and TRBJ1-5; D unresolved. The CDR3 sequence is 15 residues long. V was shortened by 6 bases and J by 0 bases, with 13 bases between the two germline ends. Germline loops: CDR1 SGHRS, CDR2 YFSETQ. The CDR3 is CASTLGPYSNQPQHF. CDR3 nucleotide sequence: TGCGCCAGCACCCTCGGGCCTTATAGCAATCAGCCCCAGCATTTT. Full variable domain (missing parts from reference TRBV5-1 and TRBJ1-5): KAGVTQTPRYLIKTRGQQVTLSCSPISGHRSVSWYQQTPGQGLQFLFEYFSETQRNKGNFPGRFSGRQFSNSRSEMNVSTLELGDSALYLCASTLGPYSNQPQHFGDGTRLSIL.

The rearrangement uses TRBV27 and TRBJ1-5; D gene unclear. The ends were cut back, 2 bases at V and 4 bases at J, with 6 bases in the middle. CDR1 and CDR2 from the germline V gene are MNHEY and SMNVEV (reference sequence). CDR3 length: 13 residues. As DNA, the CDR3 is TGTGCCAGCAGTTTAAAGAGAAATCAGCCCCAGCATTTT. This encodes CASSLKRNQPQHF.

CDR3 nucleotide sequence: TGTGCCAGCAGCTTGGCGCCCGGGGAGGGACTACATACCCTCCACTTT. As protein: CASSLAPGEGLHTLHF. The chain links TRBV5-6 to TRBJ1-6; the D gene is possibly TRBD1 (5 bases). Germline V CDR1 and CDR2: SGHDT, YYEEEE. The CDR3 is 16 amino acids. The V end lost 0 bases, the J end lost 14 bases, and 21 bases lay between the germline ends. Combining the CDR3 with reference TRBV5-6 and TRBJ1-6 gives the whole variable domain DAGVTQSPTHLIKTRGQQVTLRCSPKSGHDTVSWYQQALGQGPQFIFQYYEEEERQRGNFPDRFSGHQFPNYSSELNVNALLLGDSALYLCASSLAPGEGLHTLHFGNGTRLTVT.

The chain carries TRBV7-3 and TRBJ2-7, with 10 bases lining up with TRBD1. The CDR3 is 14 residues long. V shed 6 bases and J 4 bases; nucleotides not matched to a gene: 6. Germline-derived CDR1 and CDR2 are SGHTA and FQGTGA. DNA of the CDR3: TGTGCCAGCAGTTCCGGGACAGGGGAATACGAGCAGTACTTC. This gives the protein CASSSGTGEYEQYF.

J is TRBJ2-5 and V is TRBV11-2, with TRBD2 matching over 9 bases. The CDR3 is 11 amino acids. Germline V CDR1 and CDR2: SGHAT, FQNNGV. The V segment lost 6 bases and the J segment 10 bases; nucleotides outside the gene matches: 3. DNA of the CDR3: TGTGCCAGCAGTGCGGGAGGGAGCCAGTACTTC. It translates to CASSAGGSQYF.

This clone has a single count. The genes are TRBV3-1 (or the pseudogene TRBV3-2) and TRBJ2-7, with D unresolved. CDR1 LGHDT and CDR2 YNNKEL come from the germline V gene (reference sequence). This CDR3 contains 14 residues. V lost 1 base and J lost 6, with 13 bases in between. CDR3 sequence (DNA): TGTGCCAGCAGCCAAGGAACCGCCCCGGCCGAGCAGTACTTC. Its translation: CASSQGTAPAEQYF.

The chain carries TRBV5-1 and TRBJ2-5, with 9 bases identical to TRBD1. Germline CDR1 and CDR2: SGHRS and YFSETQ. This CDR3 spans 14 amino acids. V was clipped by 5 bases and J by 1 base; unmatched bases: 3. CDR3 coding DNA: TGCGCCAGCAGTCTGACAGGGGGCCAAGAGACCCAGTACTTC. It translates to CASSLTGGQETQYF.

The chain links TRBV19 to TRBJ2-7; D not resolved. Germline V gene data show CDR1 as LNHDA and CDR2 as SQIVND (reference sequence). CDR3 length: 16 residues. Trimming left V 0 bases short and J 4 bases short, with 16 bases between. CDR3 sequence reads: CASSIDVSVGPYEQYF. CDR3 bases: TGTGCCAGTAGTATAGACGTATCAGTTGGACCTTACGAGCAGTACTTC. Full variable domain (rest looked up from reference TRBV19 and TRBJ2-7): DGGITQSPKYLFRKEGQNVTLSCEQNLNHDAMYWYRQDPGQGLRLIYYSQIVNDFQKGDIAEGYSVSREKKESFPLTVTSAQKNPTAFYLCASSIDVSVGPYEQYFGPGTRLTVT.

The genes are TRBV10-3 and TRBJ1-5; the D gene is possibly TRBD1 (5 bases). V dropped 6 bases and J dropped 2 bases, with 11 bases sitting between them. From germline, CDR1 is ENHRY and CDR2 SYGVKD. This CDR3 is 14 amino acids long. This CDR3 reads CAISPGDGNQPQHF. DNA of the CDR3: TGTGCCATCAGCCCGGGGGATGGCAATCAGCCCCAGCATTTT.

The V call is TRBV12-3 or TRBV12-4, the J call TRBJ1-1; D gene uncertain. There are 13 residues in the CDR3. The ends were cut back, 5 bases at V and 6 bases at J, with 13 bases in the middle. CDR3 sequence (DNA): TGTGCCAGCAGTCGGGCCCTGGTCCCTGAAGCTTTCTTT. Encoded protein: CASSRALVPEAFF.

This sequence joins TRBV5-1 and TRBJ1-2, with D maybe TRBD1 (5 bases). Germline CDR1 reads SGHRS; CDR2 reads YFSETQ. The V end lost 0 bases, the J end lost 2 bases, and 8 bases lay between the germline ends. The CDR3 is 14 amino acids. The CDR3 here is CASSLGQGNYGYTF. The CDR3 DNA is TGCGCCAGCAGCTTGGGCCAGGGAAACTATGGCTACACCTTC.